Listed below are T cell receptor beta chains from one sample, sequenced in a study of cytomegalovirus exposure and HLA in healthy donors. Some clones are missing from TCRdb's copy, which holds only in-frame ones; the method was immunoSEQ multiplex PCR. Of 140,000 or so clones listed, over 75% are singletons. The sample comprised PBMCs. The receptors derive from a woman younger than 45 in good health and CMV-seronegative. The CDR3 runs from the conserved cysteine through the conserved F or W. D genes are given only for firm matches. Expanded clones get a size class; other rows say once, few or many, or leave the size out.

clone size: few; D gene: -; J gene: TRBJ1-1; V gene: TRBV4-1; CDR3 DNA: TGCGCCAGCAGCCAAGCCCGAGTCTTCACTGAAGCTTTCTTT; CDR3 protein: CASSQARVFTEAFF
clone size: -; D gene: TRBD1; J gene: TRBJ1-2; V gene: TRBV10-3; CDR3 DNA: TGTGCCATCAGTCCCACAGGGGATGGCTACACCTTC; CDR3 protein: CAISPTGDGYTF
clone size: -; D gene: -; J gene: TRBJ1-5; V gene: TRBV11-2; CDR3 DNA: TGTGCCAGCAGCGCAGGATCCAATCAGCCCCAGCATTTT; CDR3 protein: CASSAGSNQPQHF
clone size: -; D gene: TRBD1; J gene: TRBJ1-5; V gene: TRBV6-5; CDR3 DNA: TGTGCCAGCAGACGACAGGGGCCGAGCAATCAGCCCCAGCATTTT; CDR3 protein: CASRRQGPSNQPQHF
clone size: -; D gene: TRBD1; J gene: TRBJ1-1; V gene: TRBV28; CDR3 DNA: TGTGCCAGCAGTTTATTACAGACAGGGTCGGGCACTGAAGCTTTCTTT; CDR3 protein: CASSLLQTGSGTEAFF
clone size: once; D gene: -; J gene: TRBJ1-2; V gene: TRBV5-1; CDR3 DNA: TGCGCCAGCAGCTTGCGGACACCTATAGACTACACCTTC; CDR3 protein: CASSLRTPIDYTF
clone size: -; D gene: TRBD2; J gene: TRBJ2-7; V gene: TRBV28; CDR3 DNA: TGTGCCAGCACCCTAGACCAGCGGGGCGAGCAGTACTTC; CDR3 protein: CASTLDQRGEQYF
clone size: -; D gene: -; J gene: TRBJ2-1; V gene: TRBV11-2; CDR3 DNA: TGTGCCAGCAGCCGTTCAACTAGTGGTGTTCATGAGCAGTTCTTC; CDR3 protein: CASSRSTSGVHEQFF
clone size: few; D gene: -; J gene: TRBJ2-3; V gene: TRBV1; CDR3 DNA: TGCACCAGCAGCCAAGATGTCTCTTGTACGCAGTATTTT; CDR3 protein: CTSSQDVSCTQYF
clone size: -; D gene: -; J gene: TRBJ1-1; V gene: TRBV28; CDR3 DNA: TGTGCCAGCAGTTTAGCGGGGTTTGGCACTGAAGCTTTCTTT; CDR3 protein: CASSLAGFGTEAFF
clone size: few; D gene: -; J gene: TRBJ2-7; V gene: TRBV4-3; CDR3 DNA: TGCGCCAGCAGCCAGCAGAGGACAGCGATCTACGAGCAGTACTTC; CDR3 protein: CASSQQRTAIYEQYF
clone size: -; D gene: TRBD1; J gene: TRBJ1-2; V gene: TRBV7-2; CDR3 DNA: TGTGCCAGCAGCTTAGCAGGGGGCGGGTACTATGGCTACACCTTC; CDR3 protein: CASSLAGGGYYGYTF
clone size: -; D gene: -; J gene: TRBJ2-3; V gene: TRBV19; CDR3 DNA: TGTGCCAGTAGTATAACCCAGGCAGATACGCAGTATTTT; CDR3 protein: CASSITQADTQYF
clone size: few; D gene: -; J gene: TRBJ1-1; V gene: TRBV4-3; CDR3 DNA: TGCGCCAGCAGCGGAAACAGGGTGAACACTGAAGCTTTCTTT; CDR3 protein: CASSGNRVNTEAFF
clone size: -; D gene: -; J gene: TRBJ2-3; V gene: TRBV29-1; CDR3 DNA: TGCAGCGTTGAAGATCAGGTTGATACGCAGTATTTT; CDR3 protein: CSVEDQVDTQYF
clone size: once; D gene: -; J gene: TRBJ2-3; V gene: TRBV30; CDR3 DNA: TGTGCCTGGAGTGTAGTGTTCGGGGACACAGATACGCAGTATTTT; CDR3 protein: CAWSVVFGDTDTQYF
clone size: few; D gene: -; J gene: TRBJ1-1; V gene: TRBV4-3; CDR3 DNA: TGCGCCAGCAGCCATGCGGCGTGGGACACTGAAGCTTTCTTT; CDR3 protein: CASSHAAWDTEAFF
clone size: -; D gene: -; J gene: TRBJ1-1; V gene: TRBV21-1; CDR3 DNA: TGTGCCAGCAGCACGCCGACAGGGCCTCCTGAAGCTTTCTTT; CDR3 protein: CASSTPTGPPEAFF
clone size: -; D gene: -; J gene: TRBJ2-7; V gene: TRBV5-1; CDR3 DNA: TGCGCCAGCAGCTTGGACGGAGCCTACGAGCAGTACTTC; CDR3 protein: CASSLDGAYEQYF
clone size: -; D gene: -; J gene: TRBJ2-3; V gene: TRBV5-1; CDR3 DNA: TGCGCCAGCAGCCCCCAGGGCACCGCAGGGGATACGCAGTATTTT; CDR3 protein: CASSPQGTAGDTQYF
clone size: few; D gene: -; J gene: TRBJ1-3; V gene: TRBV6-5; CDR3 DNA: TGTGCCAGCAGTTTCAGGGAAGCCGGAAACACCATATATTTT; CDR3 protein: CASSFREAGNTIYF
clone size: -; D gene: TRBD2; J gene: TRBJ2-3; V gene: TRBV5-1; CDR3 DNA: TGCGCCAGCAGCTTACGAACTAGCGGGAGGGCAGATACGCAGTATTTT; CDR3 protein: CASSLRTSGRADTQYF
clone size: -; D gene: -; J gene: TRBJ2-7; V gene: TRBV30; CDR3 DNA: TGTGCCTGGAGTGTGTCGTACGAGCAGTACTTC; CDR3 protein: CAWSVSYEQYF
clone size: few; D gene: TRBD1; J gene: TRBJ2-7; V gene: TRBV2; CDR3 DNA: TGTGCCAGCACCGGACAGGTCGAGCAGTACTTC; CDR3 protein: CASTGQVEQYF
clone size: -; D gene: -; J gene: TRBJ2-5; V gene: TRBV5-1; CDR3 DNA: TGCGCCAGCTTCTCGCGGAATGGAGAGACCCAGTACTTC; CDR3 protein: CASFSRNGETQYF
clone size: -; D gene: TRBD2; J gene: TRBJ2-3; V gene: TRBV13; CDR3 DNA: TGTGCCAGCAGCCTAAGCGGGGGGCCCCCCACAGATACGCAGTATTTT; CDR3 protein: CASSLSGGPPTDTQYF
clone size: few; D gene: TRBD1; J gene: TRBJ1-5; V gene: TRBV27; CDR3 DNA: TGTGCCAGCAGTTTCGGGACAGGGAATCCCCAGCCCCAGCATTTT; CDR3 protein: CASSFGTGNPQPQHF
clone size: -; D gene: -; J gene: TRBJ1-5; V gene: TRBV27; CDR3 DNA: TGTGCCAGCAGGGGACATGGCAATCAGCCCCAGCATTTT; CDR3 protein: CASRGHGNQPQHF
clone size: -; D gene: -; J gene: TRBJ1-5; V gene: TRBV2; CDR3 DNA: TGTGCCAGCAGTGCGGAGGGTCTGGGCAATCAGCCCCAGCATTTT; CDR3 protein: CASSAEGLGNQPQHF
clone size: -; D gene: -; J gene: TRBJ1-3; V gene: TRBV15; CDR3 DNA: TGTGCCACCAGCAGAGATTCGTCTGGAAACACCATATATTTT; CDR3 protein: CATSRDSSGNTIYF
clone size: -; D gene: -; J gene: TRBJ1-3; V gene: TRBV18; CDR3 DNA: TGTGCCAGCTCACCACCGAACAGTTATGGAAACACCATATATTTT; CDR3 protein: CASSPPNSYGNTIYF
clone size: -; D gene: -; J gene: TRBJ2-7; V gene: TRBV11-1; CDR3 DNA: TGTGCCAGCAGCTTAATTACACAAGGGGCCACCTACGAGCAGTACTTC; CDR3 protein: CASSLITQGATYEQYF
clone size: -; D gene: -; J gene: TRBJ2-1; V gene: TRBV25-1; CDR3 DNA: TGTGCCAGCAGTGAGGGAGCCAATGAGCAGTTCTTC; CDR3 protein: CASSEGANEQFF
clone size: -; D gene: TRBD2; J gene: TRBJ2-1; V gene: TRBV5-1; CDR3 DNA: TGCGCCAGCAGCGCGGTGGCTAGCGGGGCCCTCGAGCAGTTCTTC; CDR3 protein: CASSAVASGALEQFF
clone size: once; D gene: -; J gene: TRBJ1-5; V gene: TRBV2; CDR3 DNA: TGTGCCAGCACCAGGGAGGGGAATCAGCCCCAGCATTTT; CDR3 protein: CASTREGNQPQHF
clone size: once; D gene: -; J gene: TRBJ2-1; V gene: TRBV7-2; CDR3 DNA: TGTGCCAGCAGCTTAGGTCAGGGATGGTATGAGCAGTTCTTC; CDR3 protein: CASSLGQGWYEQFF
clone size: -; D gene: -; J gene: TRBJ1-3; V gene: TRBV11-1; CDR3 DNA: TGTGCCAGCAGCTTAGCCCTCTCTGGAAACACCATATATTTT; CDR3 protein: CASSLALSGNTIYF
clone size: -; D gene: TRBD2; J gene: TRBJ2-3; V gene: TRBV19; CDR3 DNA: TGTGCCAGTAGCCCGACTAGCGGGAGTAACGGAGATACGCAGTATTTT; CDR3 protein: CASSPTSGSNGDTQYF
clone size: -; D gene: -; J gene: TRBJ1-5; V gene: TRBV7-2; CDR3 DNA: TGTGCCAGCAGTCCCGGTCTAAGCAATCAGCCCCAGCATTTT; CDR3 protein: CASSPGLSNQPQHF
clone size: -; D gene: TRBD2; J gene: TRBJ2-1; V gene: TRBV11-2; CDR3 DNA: TGTGCCAGCAGCAGAGGGACTAGCGGGAGGGGGGGTGAGCAGTTCTTC; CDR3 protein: CASSRGTSGRGGEQFF
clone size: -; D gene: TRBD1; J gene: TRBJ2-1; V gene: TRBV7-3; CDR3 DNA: TGTGCCAGCAGCTTGGGACAGATCAATGAGCAGTTCTTC; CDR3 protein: CASSLGQINEQFF
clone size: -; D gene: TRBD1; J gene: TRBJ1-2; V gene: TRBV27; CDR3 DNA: TGTGCCAGCAGTTTAGTAGGGGGCAGCCCCTATGGCTACACCTTC; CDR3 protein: CASSLVGGSPYGYTF
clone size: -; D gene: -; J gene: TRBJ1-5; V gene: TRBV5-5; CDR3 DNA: TGTGCCAGCAGCCCCCTCCCGGGATACAGCAATCAGCCCCAGCATTTT; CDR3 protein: CASSPLPGYSNQPQHF
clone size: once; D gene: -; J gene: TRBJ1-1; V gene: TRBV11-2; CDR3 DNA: TGTGCCAGCAGCCCGCAGGGTGTTGGGACTGAAGCTTTCTTT; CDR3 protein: CASSPQGVGTEAFF